This paragraph covers one T cell receptor beta chain sequence. The V gene lost 4 bases and the J gene lost 8 bases, with 14 bases spanning the gap. Per germline, CDR1 MDHEN and CDR2 SYDVKM. This CDR3 is built from 13 residues. This sample was taken from a study of blood T cell repertoires in COVID-19. Clones were read by immunoSEQ multiplex PCR, and TCRdb kept only the in-frame ones, dropping some. Here the sample spans 180,000 or so clones, 86% being singletons. The source of this sequence is a woman aged 25 to 39 with active or convalescent COVID-19. Sequencing was done on a sample of peripheral blood. This sequence joins TRBV28 and TRBJ1-2; no reliable D call. Here the CDR3 reads CASSSGRPGGYTF. The CDR3 region has the DNA TGTGCCAGCAGTTCCGGACGCCCGGGAGGCTACACCTTC.